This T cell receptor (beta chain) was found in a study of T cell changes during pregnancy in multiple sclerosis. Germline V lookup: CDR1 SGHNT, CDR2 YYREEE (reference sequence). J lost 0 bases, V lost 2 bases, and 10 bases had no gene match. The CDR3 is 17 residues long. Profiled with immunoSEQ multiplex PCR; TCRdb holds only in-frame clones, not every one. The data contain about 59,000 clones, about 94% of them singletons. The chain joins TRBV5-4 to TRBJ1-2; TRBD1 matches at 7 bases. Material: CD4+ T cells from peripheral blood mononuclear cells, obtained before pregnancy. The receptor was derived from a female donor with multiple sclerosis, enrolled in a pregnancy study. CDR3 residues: CASSFPGQRKTNYGYTF. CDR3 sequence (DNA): TGTGCCAGCAGCTTTCCGGGACAGAGGAAAACTAACTATGGCTACACCTTC. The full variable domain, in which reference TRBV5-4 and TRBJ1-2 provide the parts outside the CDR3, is ETGVTQSPTHLIKTRGQQVTLRCSSQSGHNTVSWYQQALGQGPQFIFQYYREEENGRGNFPPRFSGLQFPNYSSELNVNALELDDSALYLCASSFPGQRKTNYGYTFGSGTRLTVV.